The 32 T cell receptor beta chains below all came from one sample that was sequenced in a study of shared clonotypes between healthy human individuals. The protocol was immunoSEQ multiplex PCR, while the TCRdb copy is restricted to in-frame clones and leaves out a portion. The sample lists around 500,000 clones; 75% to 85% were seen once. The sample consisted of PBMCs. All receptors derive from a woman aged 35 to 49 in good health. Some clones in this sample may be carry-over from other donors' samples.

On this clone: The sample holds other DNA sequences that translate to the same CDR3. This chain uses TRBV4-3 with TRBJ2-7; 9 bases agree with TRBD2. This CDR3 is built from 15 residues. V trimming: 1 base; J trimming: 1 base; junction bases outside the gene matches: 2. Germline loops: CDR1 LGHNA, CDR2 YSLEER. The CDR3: CASSQGLAGSYEQYF. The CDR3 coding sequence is TGCGCCAGCAGCCAAGGGCTAGCGGGGTCCTACGAGCAGTACTTC.

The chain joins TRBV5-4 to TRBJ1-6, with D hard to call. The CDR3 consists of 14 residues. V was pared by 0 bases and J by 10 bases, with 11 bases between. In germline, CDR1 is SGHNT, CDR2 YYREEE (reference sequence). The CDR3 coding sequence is TGTGCCAGCAGCTTGGACCTGAGCAACTCACCCCTCCACTTT. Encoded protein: CASSLDLSNSPLHF.

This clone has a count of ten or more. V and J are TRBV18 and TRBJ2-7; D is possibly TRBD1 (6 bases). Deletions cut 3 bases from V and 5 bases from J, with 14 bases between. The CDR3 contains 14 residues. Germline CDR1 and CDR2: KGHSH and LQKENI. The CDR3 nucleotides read TGTGCCAGCTCACCGATCCACAGGGAACACGAGCAGTACTTC. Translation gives CASSPIHREHEQYF.

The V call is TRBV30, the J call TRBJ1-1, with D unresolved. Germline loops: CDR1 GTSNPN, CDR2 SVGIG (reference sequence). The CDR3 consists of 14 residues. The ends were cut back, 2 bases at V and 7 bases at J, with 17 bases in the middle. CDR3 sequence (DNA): TGTGCCTGGAGTCAAATGGGAACAGCGTTTGAAGCTTTCTTT. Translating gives CAWSQMGTAFEAFF.

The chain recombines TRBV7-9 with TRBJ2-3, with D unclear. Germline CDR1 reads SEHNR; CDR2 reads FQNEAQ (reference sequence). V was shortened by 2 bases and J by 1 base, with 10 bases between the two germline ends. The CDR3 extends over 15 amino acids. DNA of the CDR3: TGTGCCAGCAGCTTAACGGAGACCCGCACAGATACGCAGTATTTT. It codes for CASSLTETRTDTQYF.

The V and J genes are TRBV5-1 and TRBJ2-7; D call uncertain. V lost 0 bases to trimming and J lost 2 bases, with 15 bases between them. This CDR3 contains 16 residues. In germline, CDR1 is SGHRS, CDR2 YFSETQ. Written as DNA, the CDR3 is TGCGCCAGCAGCTTGGTGCCGCCTCCGTCTACCTACGAGCAGTACTTC. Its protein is CASSLVPPPSTYEQYF.

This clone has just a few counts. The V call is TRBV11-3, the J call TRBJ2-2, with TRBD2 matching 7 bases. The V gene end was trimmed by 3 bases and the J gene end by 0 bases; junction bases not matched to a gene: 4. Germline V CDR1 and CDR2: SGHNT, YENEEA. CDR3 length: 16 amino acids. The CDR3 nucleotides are TGTGCCAGCAGCTTTACGGGGGGAACGAACACCGGGGAGCTGTTTTTT. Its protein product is CASSFTGGTNTGELFF.

The CDR3 region is CASSSLAGGNNEQFF. The DNA for the CDR3 is TGTGCCAGTAGCTCCCTAGCGGGAGGAAACAATGAGCAGTTCTTC. The chain has TRBV19 and TRBJ2-1; 11 bases align to TRBD2. Germline V gene sequence: CDR1 LNHDA, CDR2 SQIVND (reference sequence). The V and J ends lost 6 bases and 5 bases, in that order; junction bases with no gene match: 6. The CDR3 loop spans 15 amino acids.

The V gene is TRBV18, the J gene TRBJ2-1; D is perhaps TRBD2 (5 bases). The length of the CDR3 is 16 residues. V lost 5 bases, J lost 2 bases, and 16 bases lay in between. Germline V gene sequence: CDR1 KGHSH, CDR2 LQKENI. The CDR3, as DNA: TGTGCCAGCTCATCGTCCGGGCCGGGGACCTACAATGAGCAGTTCTTC. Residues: CASSSSGPGTYNEQFF.

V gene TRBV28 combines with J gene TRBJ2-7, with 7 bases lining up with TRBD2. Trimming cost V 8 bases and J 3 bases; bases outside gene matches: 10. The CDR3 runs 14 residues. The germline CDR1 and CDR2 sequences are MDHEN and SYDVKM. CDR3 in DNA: TGTGCCAGCTCCACCGGGACTACCGTCTACGAGCAGTACTTC. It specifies CASSTGTTVYEQYF.

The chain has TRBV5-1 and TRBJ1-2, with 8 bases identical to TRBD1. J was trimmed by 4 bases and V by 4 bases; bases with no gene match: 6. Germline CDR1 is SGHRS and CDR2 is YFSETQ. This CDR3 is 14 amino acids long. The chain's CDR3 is CASSPGQGFYGYTF. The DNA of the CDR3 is TGCGCCAGCAGCCCCGGACAGGGATTCTATGGCTACACCTTC.

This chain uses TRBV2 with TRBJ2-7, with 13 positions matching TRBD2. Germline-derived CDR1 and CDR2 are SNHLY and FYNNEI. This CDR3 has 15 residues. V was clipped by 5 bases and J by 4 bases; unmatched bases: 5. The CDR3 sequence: CASSPWTSGSYEQYF. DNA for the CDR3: TGTGCCAGCAGTCCTTGGACTAGCGGGAGTTACGAGCAGTACTTC.

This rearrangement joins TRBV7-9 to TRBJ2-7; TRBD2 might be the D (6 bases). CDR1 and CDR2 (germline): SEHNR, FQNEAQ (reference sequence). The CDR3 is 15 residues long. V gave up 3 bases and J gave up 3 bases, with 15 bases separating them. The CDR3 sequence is CASSFRAGGYYEQYF. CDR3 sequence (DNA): TGTGCCAGCAGCTTCCGGGCCGGGGGTTACTACGAGCAGTACTTC. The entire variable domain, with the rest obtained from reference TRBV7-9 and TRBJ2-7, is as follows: DTGVSQNPRHKITKRGQNVTFRCDPISEHNRLYWYRQTLGQGPEFLTYFQNEAQLEKSRLLSDRFSAERPKGSFSTLEIQRTEQGDSAMYLCASSFRAGGYYEQYFGPGTRLTVT.

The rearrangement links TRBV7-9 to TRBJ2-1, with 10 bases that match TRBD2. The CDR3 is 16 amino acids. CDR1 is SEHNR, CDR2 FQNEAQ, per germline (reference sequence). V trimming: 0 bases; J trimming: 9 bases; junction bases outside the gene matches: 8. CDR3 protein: CASSLAVLAGAVEQFF. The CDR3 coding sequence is TGTGCCAGCAGCTTAGCGGTGCTAGCGGGAGCGGTTGAGCAGTTCTTC.

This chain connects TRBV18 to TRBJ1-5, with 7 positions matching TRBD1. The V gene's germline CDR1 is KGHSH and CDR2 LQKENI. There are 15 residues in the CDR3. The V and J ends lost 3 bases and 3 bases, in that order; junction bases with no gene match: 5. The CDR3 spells CASSPAGGLNQPQHF. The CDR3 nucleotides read TGTGCCAGCTCACCCGCAGGGGGACTCAATCAGCCCCAGCATTTT.

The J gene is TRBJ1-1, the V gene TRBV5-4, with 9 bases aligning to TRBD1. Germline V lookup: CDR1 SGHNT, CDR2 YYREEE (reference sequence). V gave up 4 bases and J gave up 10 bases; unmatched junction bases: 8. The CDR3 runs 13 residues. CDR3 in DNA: TGTGCCAGCAGCACAAGACAGGGGGTGGGAGCTTTCTTT. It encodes CASSTRQGVGAFF.

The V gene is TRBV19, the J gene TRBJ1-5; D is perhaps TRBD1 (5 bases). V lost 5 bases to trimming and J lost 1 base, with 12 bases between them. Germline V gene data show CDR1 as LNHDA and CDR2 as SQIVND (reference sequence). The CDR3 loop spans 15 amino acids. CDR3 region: CASSGQGWSNQPQHF. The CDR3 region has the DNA TGTGCCAGTAGTGGGCAGGGATGGAGCAATCAGCCCCAGCATTTT.

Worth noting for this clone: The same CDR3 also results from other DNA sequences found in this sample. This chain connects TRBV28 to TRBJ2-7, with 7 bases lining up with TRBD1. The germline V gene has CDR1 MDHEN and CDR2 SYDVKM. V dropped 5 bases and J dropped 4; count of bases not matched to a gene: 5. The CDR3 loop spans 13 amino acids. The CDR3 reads CASSPGQDYEQYF. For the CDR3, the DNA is TGTGCCAGCAGTCCCGGACAGGATTACGAGCAGTACTTC.

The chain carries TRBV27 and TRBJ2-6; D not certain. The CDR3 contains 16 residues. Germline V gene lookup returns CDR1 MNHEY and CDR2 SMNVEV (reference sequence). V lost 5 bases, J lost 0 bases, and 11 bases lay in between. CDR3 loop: CASSLSRFSGANVLTF. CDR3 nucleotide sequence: TGTGCCAGCAGTCTTTCCCGGTTCTCTGGGGCCAACGTCCTGACTTTC.

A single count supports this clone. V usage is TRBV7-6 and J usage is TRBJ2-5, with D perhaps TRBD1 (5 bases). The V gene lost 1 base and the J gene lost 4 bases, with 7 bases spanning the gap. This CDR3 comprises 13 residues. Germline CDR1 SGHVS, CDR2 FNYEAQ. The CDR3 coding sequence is TGTGCCAGCAGCTTAGGGGGCAGAGAGACCCAGTACTTC. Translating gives CASSLGGRETQYF.

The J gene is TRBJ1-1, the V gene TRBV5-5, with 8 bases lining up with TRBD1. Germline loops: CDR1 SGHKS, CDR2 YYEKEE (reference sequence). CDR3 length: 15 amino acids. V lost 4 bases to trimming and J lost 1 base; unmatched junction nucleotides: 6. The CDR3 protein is CASSADRVWNTEAFF. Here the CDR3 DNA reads TGTGCCAGCAGCGCGGACAGGGTGTGGAACACTGAAGCTTTCTTT.

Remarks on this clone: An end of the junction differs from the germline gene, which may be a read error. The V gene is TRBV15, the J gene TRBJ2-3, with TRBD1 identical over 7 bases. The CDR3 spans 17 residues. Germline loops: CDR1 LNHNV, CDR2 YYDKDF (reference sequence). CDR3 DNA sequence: TGTGCCACCAGCAGAGGCTCCTCTGTTAAGGGGGCAGATCCGCAGTATTTT. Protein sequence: CATSRGSSVKGADPQYF.

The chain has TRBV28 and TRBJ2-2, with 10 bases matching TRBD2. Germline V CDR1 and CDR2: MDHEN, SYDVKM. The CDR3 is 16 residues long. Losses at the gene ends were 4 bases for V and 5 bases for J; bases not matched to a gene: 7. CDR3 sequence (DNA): TGTGCCAGCAGTTCCCCTAGCGGGAGCGGAACCGGGGAGCTGTTTTTT. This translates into CASSSPSGSGTGELFF.

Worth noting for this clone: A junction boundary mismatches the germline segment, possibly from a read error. The CDR3 loop reads CATSRDRTAGELFF. The CDR3 coding sequence is TGTGCCACCAGCCGGGACAGGACCGCCGGCGAGCTGTTTTTT. The chain employs TRBV15 and TRBJ2-2, with TRBD1 matching over 8 bases. The CDR3 contains 14 residues. The germline V gene has CDR1 LNHNV and CDR2 YYDKDF (reference sequence).

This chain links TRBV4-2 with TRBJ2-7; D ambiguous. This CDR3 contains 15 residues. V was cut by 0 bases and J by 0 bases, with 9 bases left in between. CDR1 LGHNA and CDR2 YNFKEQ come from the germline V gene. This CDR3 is CASSQEVSNSYEQYF. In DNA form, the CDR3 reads TGTGCCAGCAGCCAAGAGGTCTCAAACTCCTACGAGCAGTACTTC.

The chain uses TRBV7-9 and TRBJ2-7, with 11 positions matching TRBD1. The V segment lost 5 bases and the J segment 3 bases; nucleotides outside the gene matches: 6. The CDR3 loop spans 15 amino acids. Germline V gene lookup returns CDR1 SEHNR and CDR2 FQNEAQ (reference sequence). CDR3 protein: CASSRGQGENYEQYF. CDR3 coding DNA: TGTGCCAGCAGCCGGGGACAGGGGGAAAACTACGAGCAGTACTTC.

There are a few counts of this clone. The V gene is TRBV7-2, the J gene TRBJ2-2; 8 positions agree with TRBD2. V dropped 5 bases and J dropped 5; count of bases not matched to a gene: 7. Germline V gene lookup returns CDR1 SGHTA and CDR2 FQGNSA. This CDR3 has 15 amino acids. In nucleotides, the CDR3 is TGTGCCAGCAGCCTGGTGCGGGAGGAGACCGGGGAGCTGTTTTTT. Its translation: CASSLVREETGELFF.

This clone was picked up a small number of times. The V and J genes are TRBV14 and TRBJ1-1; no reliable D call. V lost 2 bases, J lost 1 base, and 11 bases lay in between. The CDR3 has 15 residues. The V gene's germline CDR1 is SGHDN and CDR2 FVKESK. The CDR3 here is CASSQLGGANTEAFF. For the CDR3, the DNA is TGTGCCAGCAGCCAACTAGGAGGCGCGAACACTGAAGCTTTCTTT.

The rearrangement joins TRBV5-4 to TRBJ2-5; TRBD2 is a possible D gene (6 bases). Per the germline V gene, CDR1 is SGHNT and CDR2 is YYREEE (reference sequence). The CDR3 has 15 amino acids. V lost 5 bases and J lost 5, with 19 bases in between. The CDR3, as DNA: TGTGCCAGCAGTGCGGGGTTAAGGGGCGGGGAGACCCAGTACTTC. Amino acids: CASSAGLRGGETQYF.

CDR3 sequence: CASSEQTGGDEQYF. The DNA for the CDR3 is TGTGCCAGCAGTGAACAGACAGGGGGCGACGAGCAGTACTTC. J is TRBJ2-7 and V is TRBV2; 10 positions agree with TRBD1. This CDR3 has 14 residues. Per germline, CDR1 SNHLY and CDR2 FYNNEI. V gave up 2 bases and J gave up 5 bases; unmatched junction bases: 3.

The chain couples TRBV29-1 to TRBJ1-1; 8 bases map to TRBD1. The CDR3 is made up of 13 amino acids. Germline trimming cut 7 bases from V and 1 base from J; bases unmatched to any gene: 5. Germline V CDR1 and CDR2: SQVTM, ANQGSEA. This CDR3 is CSANRGENTEAFF. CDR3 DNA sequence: TGCAGCGCAAACAGGGGGGAGAACACTGAAGCTTTCTTT. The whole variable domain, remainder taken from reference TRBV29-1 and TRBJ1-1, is SAVISQKPSRDICQRGTSLTIQCQVDSQVTMMFWYRQQPGQSLTLIATANQGSEATYESGFVIDKFPISRPNLTFSTLTVSNMSPEDSSIYLCSANRGENTEAFFGQGTRLTVV.

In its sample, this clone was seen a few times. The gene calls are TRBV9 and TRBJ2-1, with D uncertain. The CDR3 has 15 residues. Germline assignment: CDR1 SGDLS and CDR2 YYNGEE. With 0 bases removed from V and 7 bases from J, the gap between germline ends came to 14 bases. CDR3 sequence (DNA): TGTGCCAGCAGCGTAGTGTCTGCACAAGGGAATGAGCAGTTCTTC. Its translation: CASSVVSAQGNEQFF.